This paragraph covers one TCR beta chain sequence. Its antigen is still unknown. The data belong to a study of Ad26.COV2.S vaccination and SARS-CoV-2 variants. Measured with immunoSEQ multiplex PCR; TCRdb has only the in-frame clones, and not every one. The sample contains around 340,000 clones, approximately 86% of which appear only once. Study-level findings and limits: Post-vaccination breadth of spike-specific CD8+ and CD4+ T cell responses was reportedly substantial.

V gave up 6 bases and J gave up 6 bases, with 14 bases separating them. The germline V gene has CDR1 MNHEY and CDR2 SVGEGT. This CDR3 is built from 13 residues. As for treatment: around 19 received Ad26.COV2.S at low or high dose, single or two shots; roughly 5 received placebo; per-sample allocation not given. Collection of the samples took place on day 63 after the first injection of vaccine or placebo. An adult of 18-55 years in Boston served as donor. The source material was peripheral blood, sampled in a trial of Ad26.COV2.S vaccine versus placebo. This receptor was taken from a person between 18 and 65 years old who received the Ad26.COV2.S COVID-19 vaccine or a placebo. This chain connects TRBV6-2 or TRBV6-3 to TRBJ1-1; D possibly corresponds to TRBD1 (6 bases). In DNA form, the CDR3 reads TGTGCCAGCAGCCTACAGGGAGGGTCTGAAGCTTTCTTT. Residues: CASSLQGGSEAFF.